A selection of T cell receptor beta chains follows, all from one sample in a study of T cell responses to AZD1222 COVID-19 vaccine. Repertoires were generated with immunoSEQ multiplex PCR, while TCRdb's copy carries only in-frame clones and drops some. This sample has some 50,000 clones, with roughly 90% found just once. Material: peripheral blood, obtained 28 days after the second AZD1222 dose. The receptors were sampled from an adult who received the AZD1222 COVID-19 vaccine. CDR3s include the opening cysteine and the closing phenylalanine or tryptophan. Each record gives: D gene, J gene, clone size, V gene, CDR3 protein. A D gene is named only where the DNA matches it firmly. Size values are once, few and many counts, or a class for expanded clones, and some rows have none.

- TRBJ1-1 - TRBV5-6 CASSFGTLDTEAFF
TRBD2 TRBJ2-3 - TRBV20-1 CSASTSGSVADTQYF
TRBD2 TRBJ2-1 once TRBV10-3 CAISRAGDAYNEQFF
- TRBJ1-2 - TRBV7-8 CASSLAPWTLGGYTF
TRBD2 TRBJ2-7 - TRBV6-1 CASSEGLTSGRLAEQYF
- TRBJ2-3 few TRBV7-9 CASSPGVSEFPHTDTQYF
- TRBJ1-2 - TRBV12-3/TRBV12-4 CASSLDRHGYTF
- TRBJ2-5 - TRBV6-1 CATSEGPERETQYF
- TRBJ2-6 - TRBV5-6 CASSGASGANVLTF
TRBD2 TRBJ2-2 - TRBV19 CASSISSGPTGELFF
- TRBJ2-2 once TRBV6-5 CASPGAENTGELFF
- TRBJ2-1 - TRBV18 CASSPDRPSYNEQFF
TRBD2 TRBJ2-2 - TRBV5-1 CASKRLAGDSGELFF
- TRBJ1-5 - TRBV28 CASSKFDKPQHF
- TRBJ2-7 - TRBV10-3 CATRSPGPLVSYEQYF